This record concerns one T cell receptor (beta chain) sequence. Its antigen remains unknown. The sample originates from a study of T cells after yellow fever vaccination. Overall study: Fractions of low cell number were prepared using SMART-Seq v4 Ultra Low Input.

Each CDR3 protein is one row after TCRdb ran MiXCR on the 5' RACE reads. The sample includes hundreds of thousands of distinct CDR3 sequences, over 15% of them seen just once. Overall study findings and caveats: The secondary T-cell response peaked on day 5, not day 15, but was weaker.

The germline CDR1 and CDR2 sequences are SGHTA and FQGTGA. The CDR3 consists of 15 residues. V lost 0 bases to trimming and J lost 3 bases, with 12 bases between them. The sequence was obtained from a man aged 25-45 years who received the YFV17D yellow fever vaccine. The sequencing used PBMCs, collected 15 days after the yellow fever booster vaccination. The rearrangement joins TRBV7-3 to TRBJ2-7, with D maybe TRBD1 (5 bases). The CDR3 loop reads CASSLTFGHYYEQYF. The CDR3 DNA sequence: TGTGCCAGCAGCTTAACGTTTGGACACTACTACGAGCAGTACTTC.